Listed here are 20 T cell receptor beta chains from one sample, sequenced in a study of cytomegalovirus exposure and HLA in healthy donors (dated by TCRdb to 2016 to 2017). Library creation used the immunoSEQ multiplex PCR assay. For the multiplex PCR, a mixture combining 60 forward primers for TCR Vbeta segments and 13 reverse primers for TCR Jbeta segments was used. TCRdb holds this immuneACCESS table with in-frame rearrangements only. Some clones are missing; in checked studies, unresolved V genes explain under half, and the rest has no known cause. This sample lists around 130,000 clones; around 73% were detected once. The ten largest clonotypes hold about 1.3% of the sample. The specimen sequenced was PBMCs. Receptors originate from a man aged 50 to 59 in good health and CMV-seronegative.

This chain connects TRBV19 to TRBJ1-2; D uncertain. The V and J ends lost 5 bases and 8 bases respectively, with 12 bases between them. The germline CDR1 and CDR2 sequences are LNHDA and SQIVND (reference sequence). This CDR3 region has 12 residues. The CDR3 loop is CASSPARGGYTF. The CDR3, as DNA: TGTGCCAGTAGTCCCGCCCGAGGGGGCTACACCTTC.

This clone has just a few counts. The chain recombines TRBV19 with TRBJ2-7; 8 bases are shared with TRBD1. The CDR3 has 14 residues. Germline V lookup: CDR1 LNHDA, CDR2 SQIVND (reference sequence). V was clipped by 4 bases and J by 1 base; unmatched bases: 3. CDR3 DNA: TGTGCCAGTAGTAGGACAGGGAAGTCCTACGAGCAGTACTTC. This codes for CASSRTGKSYEQYF.

This clone was seen ten or more times. This sequence joins TRBV4-3 and TRBJ1-4, with D hard to call. Trimming cost V 4 bases and J 7 bases, with 19 bases left between them. Germline values: CDR1 LGHNA, CDR2 YSLEER. This CDR3 contains 16 residues. Here the CDR3 DNA reads TGCGCCAGCAGCCTCTCGAGACGGCGGGTAGGTGAAAAACTGTTTTTT. It codes for CASSLSRRRVGEKLFF.

This clone was seen more than once but under ten times. The genes are TRBV11-2 and TRBJ2-3; unclear D gene. The CDR3 has 14 residues. Germline CDR1 and CDR2: SGHAT and FQNNGV. V was clipped by 3 bases and J by 2 bases, with 9 bases between them. The CDR3 bases are TGTGCCAGCAGCTTTGGCCCCCCCACAGATACGCAGTATTTT. It codes for CASSFGPPTDTQYF.

This chain links TRBV4-1 with TRBJ1-2; TRBD1 matches 11 bases. The CDR3 covers 15 residues. CDR1 and CDR2 (germline): MGHRA, YSYEKL. After removal of 0 bases from V and 7 bases from J, the junction contained 4 bases not matched to a gene. CDR3 bases: TGCGCCAGCAGCCAAGACGGACAGGGGGCCGGTGGCTACACCTTC. Translating it yields CASSQDGQGAGGYTF.

The CDR3 nucleotides read TGTGCCAGCAGCCCTACACGGGAGTCGTACACTGAAGCTTTCTTT. Translation gives CASSPTRESYTEAFF. The chain carries TRBV7-2 and TRBJ1-1; unclear D gene. The CDR3 has 15 residues. V lost 5 bases, J lost 3 bases, and 16 bases lay in between. In germline, CDR1 is SGHTA, CDR2 FQGNSA.

In its sample, this clone was seen many times. The chain carries TRBV10-3 and TRBJ2-7, with 11 bases that match TRBD2. CDR3 length: 15 amino acids. Trimming took 2 bases from V and 4 from J; bases not matched to a gene: 4. In germline, CDR1 is ENHRY, CDR2 SYGVKD. In DNA form, the CDR3 reads TGTGCCATCAGTGAGAGGCTAGCGGGAGGATACGAGCAGTACTTC. As protein: CAISERLAGGYEQYF.

The chain carries TRBV7-9 and TRBJ2-1, with 7 bases matching TRBD2. V lost 5 bases, J lost 1 base, and 14 bases stayed unmatched. This CDR3 region has 18 residues. Looked up from germline, CDR1 is SEHNR and CDR2 is FQNEAQ (reference sequence). This CDR3 reads CASSAAPSAGPSYNEQFF. The CDR3 region has the DNA TGTGCCAGCAGCGCCGCACCATCAGCGGGACCATCCTACAATGAGCAGTTCTTC.

The gene calls are TRBV5-6 and TRBJ2-7; TRBD1 is a possible D gene (6 bases). V dropped 0 bases and J dropped 7 bases, with 14 bases sitting between them. The CDR3 runs 14 residues. Germline values: CDR1 SGHDT, CDR2 YYEEEE. The CDR3 nucleotides are TGTGCCAGCAGCTTGGGATGGAACAGGGCTGAGCAGTACTTC. It translates to CASSLGWNRAEQYF.

The gene calls are TRBV5-1 and TRBJ2-1, with 7 bases identical to TRBD1. CDR3 length: 17 amino acids. Germline V gene lookup returns CDR1 SGHRS and CDR2 YFSETQ. V was clipped by 3 bases and J by 0 bases; unmatched bases: 9. DNA for the CDR3: TGCGCCAGCAGCTCGGGACAGCGTATTAGCTCCTACAATGAGCAGTTCTTC. This translates into CASSSGQRISSYNEQFF.

The sample holds one count of this clone. The V gene is TRBV10-3, the J gene TRBJ1-5; the D gene is possibly TRBD1 (5 bases). The V end lost 3 bases, the J end lost 2 bases, and 11 bases lay between the germline ends. This CDR3 region has 15 residues. The germline gives CDR1 ENHRY, CDR2 SYGVKD. The CDR3 sequence: CAISETTGRNQPQHF. CDR3 bases: TGTGCCATCAGTGAAACCACAGGTCGCAATCAGCCCCAGCATTTT.

The chain is built from TRBV30 and TRBJ2-3; D possibly corresponds to TRBD2 (7 bases). V was clipped by 3 bases and J by 5 bases, with 42 bases between them. The CDR3 covers 23 residues. Germline CDR1 is GTSNPN and CDR2 is SVGIG (reference sequence). The CDR3 DNA reads as TGTGCCTGGAGAGATCCGAAGAGGAGTCGGGGGGCTGGGAACGGGAGCTGGGGAGATACGCAGTATTTT. The encoded protein is CAWRDPKRSRGAGNGSWGDTQYF.

A remark on this clone: Other DNA sequences in the same sample also yield this CDR3. This chain links TRBV18 with TRBJ2-5; 7 positions match TRBD1. This CDR3 is 13 amino acids long. Germline values: CDR1 KGHSH, CDR2 LQKENI. V was clipped by 3 bases and J by 4 bases; unmatched bases: 2. The CDR3 DNA reads TGTGCCAGCTCACCTCGACAGGGAGAGACCCAGTACTTC. Its translation: CASSPRQGETQYF.

This chain links TRBV6-1 with TRBJ1-2, with 7 bases matching TRBD1. The junction had 7 bases not matched to a gene; V was cut back by 5 bases and J by 4 bases. Germline CDR1 is MNHNS and CDR2 is SASEGT. The CDR3 runs 14 residues. The CDR3 reads CASSPGQQAYGYTF. CDR3 nucleotides: TGTGCCAGCAGTCCGGGACAGCAGGCCTATGGCTACACCTTC.

The chain couples TRBV6-1 to TRBJ2-5; the match to TRBD2 covers 8 bases. The CDR3 length is 13 residues. Germline V gives CDR1 MNHNS, CDR2 SASEGT. J was trimmed by 4 bases and V by 3 bases; bases with no gene match: 1. In nucleotides, the CDR3 is TGTGCCAGCAGTGACGGACTAGCAGAGACCCAGTACTTC. Translated, it gives CASSDGLAETQYF.

The chain carries TRBV11-2 and TRBJ1-3; 8 bases agree with TRBD1. Germline loops: CDR1 SGHAT, CDR2 FQNNGV. There are 14 residues in the CDR3. J lost 4 bases, V lost 7 bases, and 6 bases had no gene match. The CDR3, as DNA: TGTGCCAGCACCGGACAGGGTGCCGGAAACACCATATATTTT. It is translated as CASTGQGAGNTIYF.

The rearrangement uses TRBV9 and TRBJ2-1; 11 nucleotides line up with TRBD2. V was clipped by 4 bases and J by 9 bases; unmatched bases: 9. CDR1 SGDLS and CDR2 YYNGEE come from the germline V gene. CDR3 length: 15 amino acids. The CDR3 protein is CASSLTSGKVAEQFF. CDR3 coding DNA: TGTGCCAGCAGCTTGACTAGCGGGAAGGTAGCTGAGCAGTTCTTC.

Only one count was recorded for this clone. The chain couples TRBV11-2 to TRBJ1-4, with D perhaps matching TRBD1 (6 bases). CDR3 length: 15 amino acids. Germline V gives CDR1 SGHAT, CDR2 FQNNGV. Trimming cost V 2 bases and J 1 base, with 8 bases left between them. The DNA of the CDR3 is TGTGCCAGCAGCTTAACCAGGGGAACTAATGAAAAACTGTTTTTT. Its protein is CASSLTRGTNEKLFF. The full variable domain, completed using reference TRBV11-2 and TRBJ1-4, is EAGVAQSPRYKIIEKRQSVAFWCNPISGHATLYWYQQILGQGPKLLIQFQNNGVVDDSQLPKDRFSAERLKGVDSTLKIQPAKLEDSAVYLCASSLTRGTNEKLFFGSGTQLSVL.

This clone was observed a few times. V usage is TRBV2 and J usage is TRBJ1-4, with D unclear. The CDR3 length is 12 residues. The germline CDR1 and CDR2 sequences are SNHLY and FYNNEI. Trimming stripped 1 base from V and 10 bases from J, with 7 bases between. CDR3 sequence reads: CASSEESGKLFF. The CDR3 DNA is TGTGCCAGCAGTGAAGAGTCGGGAAAACTGTTTTTT.

CDR3 coding DNA: TGTGCCAGCTCCCCTTTCGGGACTAGTCGCTACGAGCAGTACTTC. Translated: CASSPFGTSRYEQYF. The V and J genes are TRBV18 and TRBJ2-7; 8 positions agree with TRBD2. CDR1 and CDR2 (germline): KGHSH, LQKENI. V gave up 6 bases and J gave up 3 bases; unmatched junction bases: 10. The CDR3 has 15 residues.